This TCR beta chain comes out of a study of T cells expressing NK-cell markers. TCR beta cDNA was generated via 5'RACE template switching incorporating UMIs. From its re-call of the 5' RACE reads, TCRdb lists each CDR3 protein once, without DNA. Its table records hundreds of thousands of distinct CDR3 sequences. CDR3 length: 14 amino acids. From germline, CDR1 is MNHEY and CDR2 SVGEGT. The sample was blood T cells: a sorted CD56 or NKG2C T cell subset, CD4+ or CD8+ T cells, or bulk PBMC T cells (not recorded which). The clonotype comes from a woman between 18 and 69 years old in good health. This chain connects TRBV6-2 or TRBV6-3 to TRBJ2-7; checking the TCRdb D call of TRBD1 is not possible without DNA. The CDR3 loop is CASYPPGEGREQYF.